Described below is a single T cell receptor (beta chain) sequence and its context. This entry belongs to a study of cytomegalovirus exposure and HLA in healthy donors. Primers included in the PCR were 60 Vbeta and 13 Jbeta primers. Sequenced by immunoSEQ multiplex PCR; TCRdb stores in-frame clones only, minus some. The repertoire has some 120,000 clones, 74% of them found once; the top ten carry almost 6%. This receptor was obtained from a woman in her 50s in good health and CMV-seropositive. The sample taken for sequencing was PBMCs.

CDR3 nucleotide sequence: TGTGCCAGCAGCGCCGCAGGGACAGATACGCAGTATTTT. Amino acids: CASSAAGTDTQYF. The V call is TRBV7-9, the J call TRBJ2-3, with D possibly TRBD1 on 5 matching bases. Per germline, CDR1 SEHNR and CDR2 FQNEAQ (reference sequence). The germline V and J ends were trimmed by 5 bases and 3 bases, with 9 bases remaining between them. CDR3 length: 13 residues.